These 16 T cell receptor beta chains were all obtained from the same sample, sequenced in a study of identical twins. Using its own MiXCR run on the 5' RACE reads, TCRdb lists one record per CDR3 protein. The data hold some 760,000 distinct CDR3 sequences, with 15% to 20% observed a single time. These records were also assigned to another study, of T cells expressing NK-cell markers.

Sequencing input: PBMCs. These receptors were obtained from a woman aged 18-29 years in good health.

This clonotype came up once. This chain connects TRBV28 to TRBJ2-1, with D perhaps TRBD2 (6 bases). Germline V CDR1 and CDR2: MDHEN, SYDVKM. The CDR3 is made up of 14 amino acids. With 2 bases removed from V and 8 bases from J, the gap between germline ends came to 13 bases. The CDR3, as DNA: TGTGCCAGCAGTTTAGGTCTAGCGATCCATGAGCAGTTCTTC. Translation: CASSLGLAIHEQFF.

The V call is TRBV4-3, the J call TRBJ1-2, with a weak D call TRBD1 (5 bases). The ends were cut back, 2 bases at V and 5 bases at J, with 15 bases in the middle. This CDR3 contains 15 residues. In germline, CDR1 is LGHNA, CDR2 YSLEER. The chain's CDR3 is CASSQSSGGSYGYTF. The CDR3 DNA reads as TGCGCCAGCAGCCAATCTTCCGGGGGTAGTTATGGCTACACCTTC.

V and J are TRBV5-1 and TRBJ2-5; tentative D call: TRBD2 (6 bases). Germline values: CDR1 SGHRS, CDR2 YFSETQ. The CDR3 loop spans 15 amino acids. V was trimmed by 0 bases and J by 1 base, leaving 10 bases between them. CDR3 region: CASSLAGSSQETQYF. CDR3 coding DNA: TGCGCCAGCAGCTTGGCCGGGAGTAGCCAAGAGACCCAGTACTTC.

This clonotype showed up just a few times. This rearrangement joins TRBV12-3 or TRBV12-4 to TRBJ1-1; D remains unclear. V dropped 4 bases and J dropped 4 bases, with 10 bases sitting between them. The CDR3 has 13 amino acids. Written as DNA, the CDR3 is TGTGCCAGCAGTTGGAGGGAGAGCACTGAAGCTTTCTTT. Its protein product is CASSWRESTEAFF.

This clonotype was counted a few times. This rearrangement joins TRBV29-1 to TRBJ2-5; D is perhaps TRBD2 (7 bases). The CDR3 consists of 15 residues. Germline V gene data show CDR1 as SQVTM and CDR2 as ANQGSEA. Trimming removed 5 bases at V and 5 bases at J, with 21 bases between. Here the CDR3 reads CSVISQGTTTETQYF. CDR3 DNA: TGCAGCGTTATCAGTCAGGGGACTACGACGGAGACCCAGTACTTC. Looking up the rest from reference TRBV29-1 and TRBJ2-5 gives the full variable domain: SAVISQKPSRDICQRGTSLTIQCQVDSQVTMMFWYRQQPGQSLTLIATANQGSEATYESGFVIDKFPISRPNLTFSTLTVSNMSPEDSSIYLCSVISQGTTTETQYFGPGTRLLVL.

This clonotype was observed a few times. The chain joins TRBV10-3 to TRBJ1-1; a weak D match, TRBD1 (5 bases). The germline V and J ends were trimmed by 4 bases and 3 bases, with 6 bases remaining between them. Looked up from germline, CDR1 is ENHRY and CDR2 is SYGVKD. The CDR3 has 12 amino acids. In DNA form, the CDR3 reads TGTGCCATCAGTGGGGGCGACACTGAAGCTTTCTTT. Residues: CAISGGDTEAFF.

This rearrangement joins TRBV21-1 to TRBJ2-5; the table's D call, TRBD2, was not checked against the DNA. TRBV21-1 is a pseudogene. This CDR3 has 17 amino acids. The CDR3 coding sequence is TGTGCCAGCAGTAGATCAGTCCTAGCGGGGATGGGGGAGACCCAGTACTTC. It codes for CASSRSVLAGMGETQYF.

The rearrangement joins TRBV4-2 to TRBJ2-1; D may correspond to TRBD1 or TRBD2 (5 bases each). Deletions cut 4 bases from V and 0 bases from J, with 10 bases between. Per the germline V gene, CDR1 is LGHNA and CDR2 is YNFKEQ. The CDR3 spans 15 residues. The DNA for the CDR3 is TGTGCCAGCAGCCCGGGGCAGGTCTCCTACAATGAGCAGTTCTTC. It specifies CASSPGQVSYNEQFF.

This clonotype was detected only a few times. The chain joins TRBV6-1 to TRBJ2-3; weak D call: TRBD1 (6 bases). V was pared by 0 bases and J by 4 bases, with 11 bases between. This CDR3 has 15 residues. Germline CDR1 and CDR2: MNHNS and SASEGT. The CDR3 region is CASSEATGSSDTQYF. In nucleotides, the CDR3 is TGTGCCAGCAGTGAAGCAACAGGGTCTTCAGATACGCAGTATTTT.

In this sample, this clonotype turned up a few times. The chain links TRBV13 to TRBJ2-2, with TRBD2 identical over 8 bases. V trimming: 6 bases; J trimming: 3 bases; junction bases outside the gene matches: 9. The CDR3 length is 16 residues. CDR1 PRHDT and CDR2 FYEKMQ come from the germline V gene (reference sequence). The CDR3 is CASSFSGTRDTGELFF. The CDR3 nucleotides are TGTGCCAGCAGTTTTTCCGGGACTAGAGACACCGGGGAGCTGTTTTTT.

In its sample, this clonotype was seen once. This chain uses TRBV6-1 with TRBJ2-3; D might be TRBD2 (7 bases). The CDR3 is 14 amino acids. Trimming stripped 7 bases from V and 4 bases from J, with 15 bases between. Germline V gives CDR1 MNHNS, CDR2 SASEGT. The DNA of the CDR3 is TGTGCCAGCACAAGGGGGGGGATACCAGATACGCAGTATTTT. It encodes CASTRGGIPDTQYF.

The gene calls are TRBV11-2 and TRBJ2-5; 14 nucleotides agree with TRBD2. The V segment lost 5 bases and the J segment 3 bases; nucleotides outside the gene matches: 11. Per germline, CDR1 SGHAT and CDR2 FQNNGV. The CDR3 runs to 18 residues. CDR3 protein: CASSANPGLAGDKETQYF. For the CDR3, the DNA is TGTGCCAGCAGCGCAAATCCGGGACTAGCGGGAGACAAAGAGACCCAGTACTTC. Supplemented by reference TRBV11-2 and TRBJ2-5, the full variable domain reads EAGVAQSPRYKIIEKRQSVAFWCNPISGHATLYWYQQILGQGPKLLIQFQNNGVVDDSQLPKDRFSAERLKGVDSTLKIQPAKLEDSAVYLCASSANPGLAGDKETQYFGPGTRLLVL.

Ten or more counts support this clonotype. The rearrangement joins TRBV5-6 to TRBJ1-1; D not resolved. Germline V gene lookup returns CDR1 SGHDT and CDR2 YYEEEE. The CDR3 length is 15 residues. V shed 0 bases and J shed 3 bases, with 12 bases lying between them. CDR3 DNA: TGTGCCAGCAGCTTGGGGGTTACAACCGACACTGAAGCTTTCTTT. This gives the protein CASSLGVTTDTEAFF.

This clonotype was counted at least ten times. CDR3 coding DNA: TGCAGTGCTAGAGTCGGGACAGGGAGCTACGAGCAGTACTTC. Translation gives CSARVGTGSYEQYF. The V call is TRBV20-1, the J call TRBJ2-7, with 9 bases aligning to TRBD1. J lost 3 bases, V lost 1 base, and 4 bases had no gene match. Germline loops: CDR1 DFQATT, CDR2 SNEGSKA (reference sequence). The CDR3 loop spans 14 amino acids.

The chain couples TRBV5-1 to TRBJ2-7, with D possibly TRBD1 on 6 matching bases. The germline V and J ends were trimmed by 0 bases and 3 bases, with 13 bases remaining between them. CDR3 length: 15 residues. Germline V gene data show CDR1 as SGHRS and CDR2 as YFSETQ. CDR3 sequence: CASSLADGQFYEQYF. CDR3 sequence (DNA): TGCGCCAGCAGCTTGGCCGACGGACAGTTCTACGAGCAGTACTTC.

The chain joins TRBV7-2 to TRBJ1-2; D is possibly TRBD1 (5 bases). This CDR3 has 14 residues. Trimming removed 5 bases from V and 2 bases from J, with 12 bases in between. The germline V gene encodes CDR1 SGHTA and CDR2 FQGNSA. The CDR3 DNA is TGTGCCAGCAGCCTAATGGGGGACAACTATGGCTACACCTTC. It translates to CASSLMGDNYGYTF. Drawing the rest from reference TRBV7-2 and TRBJ1-2, the complete variable domain is GAGVSQSPSNKVTEKGKDVELRCDPISGHTALYWYRQSLGQGLEFLIYFQGNSAPDKSGLPSDRFSAERTGGSVSTLTIQRTQQEDSAVYLCASSLMGDNYGYTFGSGTRLTVV.